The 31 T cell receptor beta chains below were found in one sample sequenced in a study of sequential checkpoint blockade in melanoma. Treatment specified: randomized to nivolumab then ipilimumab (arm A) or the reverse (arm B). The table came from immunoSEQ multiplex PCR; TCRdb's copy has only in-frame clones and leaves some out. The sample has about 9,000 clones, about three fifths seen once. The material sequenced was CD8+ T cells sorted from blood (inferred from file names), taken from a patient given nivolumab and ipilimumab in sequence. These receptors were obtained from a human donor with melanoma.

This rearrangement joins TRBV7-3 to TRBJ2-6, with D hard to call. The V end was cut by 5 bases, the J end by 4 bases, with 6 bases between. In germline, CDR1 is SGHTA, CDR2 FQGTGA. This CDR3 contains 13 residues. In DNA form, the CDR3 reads TGTGCCAGCAGCCCCCCAGGGGCCAACGTCCTGACTTTC. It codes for CASSPPGANVLTF.

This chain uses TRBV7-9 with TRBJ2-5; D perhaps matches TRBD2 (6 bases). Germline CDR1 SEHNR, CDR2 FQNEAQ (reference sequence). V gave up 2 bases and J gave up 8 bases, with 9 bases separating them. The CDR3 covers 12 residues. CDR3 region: CASSLMGGTQYF. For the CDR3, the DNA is TGTGCCAGCAGCTTAATGGGGGGAACCCAGTACTTC.

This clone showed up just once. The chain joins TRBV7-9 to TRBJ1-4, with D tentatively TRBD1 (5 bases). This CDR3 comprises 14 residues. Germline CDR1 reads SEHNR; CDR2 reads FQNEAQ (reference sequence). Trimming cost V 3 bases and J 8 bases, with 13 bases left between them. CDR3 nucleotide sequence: TGTGCCAGCAGCTTTTCCTTGGAGGGGGAAAAACTGTTTTTT. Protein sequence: CASSFSLEGEKLFF.

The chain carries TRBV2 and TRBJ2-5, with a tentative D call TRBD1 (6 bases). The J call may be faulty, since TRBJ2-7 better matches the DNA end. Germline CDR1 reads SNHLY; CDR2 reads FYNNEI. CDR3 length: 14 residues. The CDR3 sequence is CASKFLQGKHEQYF. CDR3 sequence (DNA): TGTGCCAGCAAATTCCTGCAGGGGAAACACGAGCAGTACTTC.

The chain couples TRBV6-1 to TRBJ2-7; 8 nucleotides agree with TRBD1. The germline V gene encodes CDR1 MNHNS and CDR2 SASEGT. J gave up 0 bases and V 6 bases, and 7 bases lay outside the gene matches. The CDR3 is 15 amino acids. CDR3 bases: TGTGCCAGCAGACAGGACAGGGCGAGCTCCTACGAGCAGTACTTC. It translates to CASRQDRASSYEQYF.

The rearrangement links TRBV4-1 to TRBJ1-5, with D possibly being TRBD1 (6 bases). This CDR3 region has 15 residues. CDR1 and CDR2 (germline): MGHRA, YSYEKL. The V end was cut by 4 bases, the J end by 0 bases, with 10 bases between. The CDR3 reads CASSRDRSSNQPQHF. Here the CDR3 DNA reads TGCGCCAGCAGCCGTGACAGGAGTAGCAATCAGCCCCAGCATTTT.

The CDR3 spells CASSRRAGLAGGRNEQFF. The CDR3 DNA reads TGTGCCAGCAGCCGGAGGGCGGGACTAGCGGGGGGGCGGAATGAGCAGTTCTTC. This chain links TRBV7-3 with TRBJ2-1; the match to TRBD2 covers 16 bases. This CDR3 contains 18 residues. The V and J ends lost 5 bases and 7 bases, in that order; junction bases with no gene match: 11. Germline values: CDR1 SGHTA, CDR2 FQGTGA.

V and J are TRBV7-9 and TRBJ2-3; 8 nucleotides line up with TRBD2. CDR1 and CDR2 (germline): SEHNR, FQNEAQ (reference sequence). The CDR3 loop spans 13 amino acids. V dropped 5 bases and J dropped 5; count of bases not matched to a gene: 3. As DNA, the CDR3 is TGTGCCAGCAGCCCCGGGACTAGAGATACGCAGTATTTT. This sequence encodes CASSPGTRDTQYF. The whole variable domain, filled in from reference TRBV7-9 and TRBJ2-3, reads DTGVSQNPRHKITKRGQNVTFRCDPISEHNRLYWYRQTLGQGPEFLTYFQNEAQLEKSRLLSDRFSAERPKGSFSTLEIQRTEQGDSAMYLCASSPGTRDTQYFGPGTRLTVL.

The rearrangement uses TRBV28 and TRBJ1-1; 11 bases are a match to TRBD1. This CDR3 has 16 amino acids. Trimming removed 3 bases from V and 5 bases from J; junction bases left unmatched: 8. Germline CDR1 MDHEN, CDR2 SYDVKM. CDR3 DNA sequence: TGTGCCAGCAGTTTCCTCCGGACAGGGGGCTATACTGAAGCTTTCTTT. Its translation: CASSFLRTGGYTEAFF.

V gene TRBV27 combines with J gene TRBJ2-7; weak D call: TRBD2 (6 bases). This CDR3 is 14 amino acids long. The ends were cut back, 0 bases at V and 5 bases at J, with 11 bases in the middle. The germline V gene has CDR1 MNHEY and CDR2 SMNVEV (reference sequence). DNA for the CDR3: TGTGCCAGCAGTTTATCGGGGGGTGGGAACGAGCAGTACTTC. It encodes CASSLSGGGNEQYF.

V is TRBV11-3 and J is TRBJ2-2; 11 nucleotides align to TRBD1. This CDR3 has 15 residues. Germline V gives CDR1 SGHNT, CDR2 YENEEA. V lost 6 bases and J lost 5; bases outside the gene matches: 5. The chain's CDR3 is CASSSRDRGTGELFF. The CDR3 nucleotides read TGTGCCAGCAGTAGCCGGGACAGGGGGACCGGGGAGCTGTTTTTT. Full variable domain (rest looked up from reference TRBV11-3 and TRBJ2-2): EAGVVQSPRYKIIEKKQPVAFWCNPISGHNTLYWYLQNLGQGPELLIRYENEEAVDDSQLPKDRFSAERLKGVDSTLKIQPAELGDSAVYLCASSSRDRGTGELFFGEGSRLTVL.

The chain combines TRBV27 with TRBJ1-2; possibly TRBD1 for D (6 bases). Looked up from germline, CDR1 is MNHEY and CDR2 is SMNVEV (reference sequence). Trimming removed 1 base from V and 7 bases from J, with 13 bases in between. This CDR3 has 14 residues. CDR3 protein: CASSLYGRGSGYTF. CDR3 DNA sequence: TGTGCCAGCAGTTTATATGGCAGGGGAAGTGGCTACACCTTC.

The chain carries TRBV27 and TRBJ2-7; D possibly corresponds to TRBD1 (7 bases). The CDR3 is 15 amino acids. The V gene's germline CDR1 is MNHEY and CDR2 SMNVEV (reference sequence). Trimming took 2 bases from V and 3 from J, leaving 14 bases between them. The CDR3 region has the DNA TGTGCCAGCAGTTTACGCAGGGGGGTAAGCTACGAGCAGTACTTC. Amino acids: CASSLRRGVSYEQYF.

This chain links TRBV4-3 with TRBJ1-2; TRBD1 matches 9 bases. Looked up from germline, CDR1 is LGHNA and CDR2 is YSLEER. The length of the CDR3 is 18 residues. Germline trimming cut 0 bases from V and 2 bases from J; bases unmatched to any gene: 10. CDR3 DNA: TGCGCCAGCAGCCAAGATCGTCTCGGACAGGGGAGGAACTATGGCTACACCTTC. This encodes CASSQDRLGQGRNYGYTF.

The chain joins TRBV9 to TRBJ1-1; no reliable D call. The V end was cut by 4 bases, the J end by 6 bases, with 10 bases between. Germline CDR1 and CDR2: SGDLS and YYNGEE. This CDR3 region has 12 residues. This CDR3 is CASSSPVSEAFF. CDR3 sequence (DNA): TGTGCCAGCAGCTCTCCGGTATCTGAAGCTTTCTTT.

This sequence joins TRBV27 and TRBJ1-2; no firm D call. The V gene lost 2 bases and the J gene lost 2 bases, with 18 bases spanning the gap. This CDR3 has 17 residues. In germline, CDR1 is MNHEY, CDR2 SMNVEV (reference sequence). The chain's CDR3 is CASSLRSRSRWNYGYTF. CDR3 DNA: TGTGCCAGCAGTTTACGTTCCCGGTCCAGGTGGAACTATGGCTACACCTTC.

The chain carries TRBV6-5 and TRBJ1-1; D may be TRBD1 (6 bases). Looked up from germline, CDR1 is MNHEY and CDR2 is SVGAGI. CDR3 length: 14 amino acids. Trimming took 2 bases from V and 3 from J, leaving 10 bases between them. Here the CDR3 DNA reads TGTGCCAGCAGTTACAAACAGGGATACACTGAAGCTTTCTTT. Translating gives CASSYKQGYTEAFF.

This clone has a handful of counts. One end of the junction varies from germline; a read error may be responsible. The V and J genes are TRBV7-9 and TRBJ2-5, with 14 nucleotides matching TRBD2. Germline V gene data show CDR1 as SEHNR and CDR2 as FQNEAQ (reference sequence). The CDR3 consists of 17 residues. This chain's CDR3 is CARSFETSGRASETQYF. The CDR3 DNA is TGTGCCAGAAGCTTCGAGACTAGCGGGAGGGCGTCGGAGACCCAGTACTTC.

This CDR3 is CASSLWERQGSAEAFF. The CDR3 bases are TGCGCCAGCAGCTTGTGGGAAAGACAGGGCTCTGCTGAAGCTTTCTTT. The chain couples TRBV5-1 to TRBJ1-1, with 7 bases matching TRBD1. Trimming removed 1 base from V and 6 bases from J; junction bases left unmatched: 12. The CDR3 runs to 16 residues. From germline, CDR1 is SGHRS and CDR2 YFSETQ.

The CDR3, as DNA: TGTGCCAGCAGAACTACAGGGGGGAATCAGCCCCAGCATTTT. Amino acid sequence: CASRTTGGNQPQHF. The gene calls are TRBV28 and TRBJ1-5; 8 bases are shared with TRBD1. V dropped 6 bases and J dropped 4; count of bases not matched to a gene: 5. Per germline, CDR1 MDHEN and CDR2 SYDVKM. The CDR3 has 14 amino acids.

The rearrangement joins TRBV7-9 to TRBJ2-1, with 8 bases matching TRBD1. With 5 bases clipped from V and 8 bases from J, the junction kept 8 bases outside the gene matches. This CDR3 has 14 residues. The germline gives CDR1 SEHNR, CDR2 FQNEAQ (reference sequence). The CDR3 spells CASSGGTGSHEQFF. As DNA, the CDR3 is TGTGCCAGCAGCGGAGGGACAGGTAGCCATGAGCAGTTCTTC.

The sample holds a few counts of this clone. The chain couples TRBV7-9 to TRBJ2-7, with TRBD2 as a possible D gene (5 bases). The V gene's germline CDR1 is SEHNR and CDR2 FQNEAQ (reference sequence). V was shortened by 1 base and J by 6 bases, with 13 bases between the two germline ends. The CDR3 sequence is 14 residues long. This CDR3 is CASSLELEPAEQYF. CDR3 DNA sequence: TGTGCCAGCAGCTTAGAACTAGAGCCTGCCGAGCAGTACTTC.

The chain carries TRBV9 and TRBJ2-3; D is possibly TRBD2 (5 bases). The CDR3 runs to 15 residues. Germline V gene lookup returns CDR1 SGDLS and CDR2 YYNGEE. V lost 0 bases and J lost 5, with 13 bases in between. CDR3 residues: CASSVVGRGQDTQYF. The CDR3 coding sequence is TGTGCCAGCAGCGTAGTAGGACGGGGTCAAGATACGCAGTATTTT.

CDR3 region: CASSPSQGASNIQYF. The CDR3 coding sequence is TGTGCCAGCAGTCCATCCCAGGGGGCCTCGAACATTCAGTACTTC. V gene TRBV27 combines with J gene TRBJ2-4; TRBD1 agrees at 8 bases. The CDR3 consists of 15 residues. CDR1 is MNHEY, CDR2 SMNVEV, per germline (reference sequence). J gave up 7 bases and V 5 bases, and 10 bases lay outside the gene matches.

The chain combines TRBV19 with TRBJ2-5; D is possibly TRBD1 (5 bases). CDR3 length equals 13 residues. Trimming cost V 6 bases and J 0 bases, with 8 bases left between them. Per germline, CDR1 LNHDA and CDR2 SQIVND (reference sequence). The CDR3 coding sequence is TGTGCCAGTAGCAGGGCGTACCAAGAGACCCAGTACTTC. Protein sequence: CASSRAYQETQYF.

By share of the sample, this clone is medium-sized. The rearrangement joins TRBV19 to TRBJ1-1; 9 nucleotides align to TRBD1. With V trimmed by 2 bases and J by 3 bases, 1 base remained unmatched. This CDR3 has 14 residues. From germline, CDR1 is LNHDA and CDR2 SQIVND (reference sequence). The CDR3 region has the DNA TGTGCCAGTAGTATAACAGGGGGCTACACTGAAGCTTTCTTT. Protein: CASSITGGYTEAFF.

The CDR3 sequence is CASSAGFLNEKLFF. In DNA form, the CDR3 reads TGTGCCAGCAGCGCAGGGTTTCTGAATGAAAAACTGTTTTTT. This chain links TRBV12-1 with TRBJ1-4; TRBD1 was called by the table and not checked on the DNA. TRBV12-1 is a listed pseudogene. This CDR3 contains 14 residues.

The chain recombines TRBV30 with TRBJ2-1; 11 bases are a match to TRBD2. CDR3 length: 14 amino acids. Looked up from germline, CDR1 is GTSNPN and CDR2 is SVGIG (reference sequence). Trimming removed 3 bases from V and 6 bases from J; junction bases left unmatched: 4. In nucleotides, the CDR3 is TGTGCCTGGAGCCTAGCGGGGGGTCTCAATGAGCAGTTCTTC. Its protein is CAWSLAGGLNEQFF.

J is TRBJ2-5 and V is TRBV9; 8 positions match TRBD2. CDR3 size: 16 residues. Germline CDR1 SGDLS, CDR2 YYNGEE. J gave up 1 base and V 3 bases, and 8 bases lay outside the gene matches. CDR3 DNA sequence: TGTGCCAGCAGCGCCGGGGGGGGAGGGCGCCAAGAGACCCAGTACTTC. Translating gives CASSAGGGGRQETQYF.

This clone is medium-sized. The CDR3, as DNA: TGTGCCAGTAGTATAGGACAGGGGAGCGTTTACGAGCAGTACTTC. Protein: CASSIGQGSVYEQYF. This chain joins TRBV19 and TRBJ2-7; 8 positions match TRBD1. V was pared by 1 base and J by 4 bases, with 6 bases of the junction left unmatched. The CDR3 length is 15 residues. CDR1 LNHDA and CDR2 SQIVND come from the germline V gene (reference sequence).

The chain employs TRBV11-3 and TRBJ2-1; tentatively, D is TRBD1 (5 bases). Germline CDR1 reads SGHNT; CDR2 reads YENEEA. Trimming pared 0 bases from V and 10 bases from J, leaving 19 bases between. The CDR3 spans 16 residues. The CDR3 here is CASSLDLSLNSGEQFF. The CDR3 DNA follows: TGTGCCAGCAGCTTAGATTTAAGCCTTAACTCAGGGGAGCAGTTCTTC.